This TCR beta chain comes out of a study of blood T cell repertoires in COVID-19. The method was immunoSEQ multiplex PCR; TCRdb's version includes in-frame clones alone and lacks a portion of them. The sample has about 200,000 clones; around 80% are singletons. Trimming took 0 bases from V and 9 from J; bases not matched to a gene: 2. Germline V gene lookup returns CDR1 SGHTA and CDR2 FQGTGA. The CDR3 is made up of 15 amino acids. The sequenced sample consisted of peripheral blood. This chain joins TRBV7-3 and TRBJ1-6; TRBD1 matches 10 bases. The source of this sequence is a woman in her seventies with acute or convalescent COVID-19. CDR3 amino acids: CASSLTGQGTSPLHF. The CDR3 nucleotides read TGTGCCAGCAGCTTAACGGGACAGGGGACTTCACCCCTCCACTTT.